This TCR beta chain was sequenced in a study of CD4+ T cells in melanoma. Clones were sequenced by immunoSEQ multiplex PCR, and TCRdb holds only the in-frame ones, with some missing. The table includes 9,100 or so clones, around 70% detected once. With respect to this clone: Its target is not known.

Study-wide results and caveats: In melanoma, neoantigen-specific CD4+ T cells reportedly differed in differentiation state. A reported correlation linked neoantigen-specific CD4+ T cells to CD8+, macrophage and B cell function.

This receptor was identified in a human donor with melanoma. Sequenced sample: tumor tissue.

CDR3 nucleotide sequence: TGTGCCAGCAGCCAAGGACAGCGTCATGGCTACACCTTC. Amino acid sequence: CASSQGQRHGYTF. V usage is TRBV9 and J usage is TRBJ1-2, with a tentative D call TRBD1 (6 bases). CDR3 length: 13 amino acids. V dropped 4 bases and J dropped 6 bases, with 13 bases sitting between them. CDR1 and CDR2 from the germline V gene are SGDLS and YYNGEE.